This TCR beta chain emerged from a study of cytomegalovirus exposure and HLA in healthy donors. The wider study: A prior analysis found 90 million to 120 million unique TCR beta sequences from around 180 million T cells.

PCR involved 60 Vbeta and 13 Jbeta primers. Some clones are missing from TCRdb's copy, which holds only in-frame ones; the method was immunoSEQ multiplex PCR. Seen here are a few hundred thousand clones, around 86% observed once, and the top ten hold 10%. The CDR3 consists of 13 residues. The germline V gene encodes CDR1 SGDLS and CDR2 YYNGEE. V was cut by 3 bases and J by 6 bases, with 10 bases left in between. As to this clone: Its antigen is as yet unknown.

Study results and limitations: Previous analysis showed most TCR beta V segments were productive about 90% or about 30% of the time. Cytomegalovirus-associated status was assigned to about 150 TCR beta chains. The study dropped some indistinguishable V segments, TRBV6-2 and TRBV6-3 among them.

The gene calls are TRBV9 and TRBJ2-1, with D possibly TRBD1 on 6 matching bases. Sequenced input: PBMCs. The sequence came from a woman between 45 and 65 years old in good health and CMV-seropositive. The CDR3 nucleotides read TGTGCCAGCAGCGAAGGGACACGCAATGAGCAGTTCTTC. Its protein is CASSEGTRNEQFF.